A single sample gave rise to the 17 T cell receptor beta chains below, sequenced in a study of blood T cell repertoires in COVID-19. The repertoire was sequenced with immunoSEQ multiplex PCR; TCRdb's copy has only in-frame clones and lacks some. The sample carries over 90,000 clones, nearly 90% recorded once. Sequenced sample: peripheral blood. The receptors shown here come from a man in his fifties in a cohort sampled during active COVID-19.

V is TRBV5-1 and J is TRBJ2-3; a possible D gene is TRBD2 (6 bases). V was clipped by 0 bases and J by 0 bases, with 8 bases between them. CDR3 length equals 15 residues. Germline values: CDR1 SGHRS, CDR2 YFSETQ. The CDR3 sequence is CASSLDAGSTDTQYF. CDR3 nucleotides: TGCGCCAGCAGCTTGGATGCGGGGAGCACAGATACGCAGTATTTT.

This clone was picked up one time. The rearrangement links TRBV19 to TRBJ2-1; 8 nucleotides agree with TRBD2. The length of the CDR3 is 17 residues. The V gene end was trimmed by 1 base and the J gene end by 0 bases; junction bases not matched to a gene: 5. Germline loops: CDR1 LNHDA, CDR2 SQIVND (reference sequence). The CDR3 DNA is TGTGCCAGTAGTATAGTAAGCGGGGGCCTCTCCTACAATGAGCAGTTCTTC. The encoded protein is CASSIVSGGLSYNEQFF.

The rearrangement links TRBV27 to TRBJ2-7; perhaps TRBD1 as D (6 bases). The ends were cut back, 7 bases at V and 6 bases at J, with 16 bases in the middle. CDR1 is MNHEY and CDR2 is SMNVEV in the germline V gene (reference sequence). The CDR3 extends over 13 amino acids. CDR3 in DNA: TGTGCCAGCACCCCGACAGGAATGGGCGAGCAGTACGTC. Translation: CASTPTGMGEQYV.

The chain couples TRBV7-3 to TRBJ2-3, with unresolved D. Germline CDR1 SGHTA, CDR2 FQGTGA. The V and J ends lost 5 bases and 1 base respectively, with 7 bases between them. This CDR3 region has 13 residues. CDR3 bases: TGTGCCAGCAGCCCCTTAGGCACAGATACGCAGTATTTT. It codes for CASSPLGTDTQYF. Combining the CDR3 with reference TRBV7-3 and TRBJ2-3 gives the whole variable domain GAGVSQTPSNKVTEKGKYVELRCDPISGHTALYWYRQSLGQGPEFLIYFQGTGAADDSGLPNDRFFAVRPEGSVSTLKIQRTERGDSAVYLCASSPLGTDTQYFGPGTRLTVL.

This chain links TRBV2 with TRBJ2-7, with D possibly matching TRBD2 (6 bases). Trimming left V 6 bases short and J 1 base short, with 13 bases between. Germline CDR1 SNHLY, CDR2 FYNNEI. CDR3 length equals 14 residues. The CDR3 is CASRGLPGSYEQYF. Written as DNA, the CDR3 is TGTGCCAGCAGGGGACTTCCGGGTTCCTACGAGCAGTACTTC.

J is TRBJ2-5 and V is TRBV28, with 9 bases that match TRBD1. The CDR3 covers 15 residues. With V trimmed by 2 bases and J by 4 bases, 5 bases remained unmatched. CDR1 MDHEN and CDR2 SYDVKM come from the germline V gene. The CDR3 DNA follows: TGTGCCAGCAGTTTAAGTGACAGGGGGTCAGAGACCCAGTACTTC. The encoded protein is CASSLSDRGSETQYF.

This clone was picked up a small number of times. The chain uses TRBV10-3 and TRBJ1-2; 8 bases fit TRBD1. CDR3 length: 14 residues. Germline trimming cut 8 bases from V and 1 base from J; bases unmatched to any gene: 6. CDR1 and CDR2 from the germline V gene are ENHRY and SYGVKD. The CDR3 spells CAIWTGRVNYGYTF. CDR3 DNA: TGTGCCATCTGGACAGGGCGAGTTAACTATGGCTACACCTTC.

This chain joins TRBV23-1 and TRBJ2-3, with 9 positions matching TRBD1. TRBV23-1 is labeled an ORF, and its function is uncertain. The CDR3 covers 13 residues. Germline trimming cut 7 bases from V and 3 bases from J; bases unmatched to any gene: 2. CDR3 bases: TGCGCCAGCAAGGGACAGGGTACAGATACGCAGTATTTT. Translated, it gives CASKGQGTDTQYF.

The rearrangement uses TRBV7-2 and TRBJ2-7; tentative D call: TRBD2 (5 bases). The CDR3 length is 14 residues. CDR1 and CDR2 from the germline V gene are SGHTA and FQGNSA. Trimming stripped 4 bases from V and 0 bases from J, with 10 bases between. This CDR3 is CASSSDAGSYEQYV. Written as DNA, the CDR3 is TGTGCCAGCAGCTCAGACGCGGGCTCCTACGAGCAGTACGTC.

V is TRBV6-1 and J is TRBJ1-6; D gene unclear. V lost 1 base and J 10 bases, leaving 8 bases between the germline ends. Looked up from germline, CDR1 is MNHNS and CDR2 is SASEGT. The CDR3 consists of 13 residues. CDR3 nucleotide sequence: TGTGCCAGCAGTGAAGATCCGGGATCACCCCTCCACTTT. Its protein is CASSEDPGSPLHF.

The chain links TRBV6-6 to TRBJ1-1; D is unresolved. The V and J ends lost 4 bases and 1 base respectively, with 16 bases between them. Germline V gene data show CDR1 as MNHNY and CDR2 as SVGAGI (reference sequence). The CDR3 consists of 16 residues. This chain's CDR3 is CASSFTGVFTNTEAFF. The CDR3 region has the DNA TGTGCCAGCAGTTTTACCGGGGTTTTTACGAACACTGAAGCTTTCTTT.

The chain couples TRBV12-3 or TRBV12-4 to TRBJ2-1; maybe TRBD1 (6 bases). The CDR3 length is 13 residues. V lost 6 bases, J lost 9 bases, and 15 bases lay in between. CDR3 DNA sequence: TGTGCCAGCAGCCTAACAGGGTGGGGTGAGCAGTTCTTC. This sequence encodes CASSLTGWGEQFF.

The chain is built from TRBV7-2 and TRBJ1-5; D is perhaps TRBD1 (6 bases). The V end was cut by 5 bases, the J end by 2 bases, with 13 bases between. The CDR3 is 15 amino acids. Germline V lookup: CDR1 SGHTA, CDR2 FQGNSA. The CDR3 is CASSPDGGGNQPQHF. CDR3 DNA: TGTGCCAGCAGCCCTGATGGGGGCGGCAATCAGCCCCAGCATTTT.

In its sample, this clone was seen once. V gene TRBV5-1 combines with J gene TRBJ1-2; 8 positions agree with TRBD1. The CDR3 contains 16 residues. Germline V gene data show CDR1 as SGHRS and CDR2 as YFSETQ. With 4 bases clipped from V and 4 bases from J, the junction kept 12 bases outside the gene matches. Written as DNA, the CDR3 is TGCGCCAGCAGCGACGAGGGGCAGGGGGCGGGCTATGGCTACACCTTC. Its protein product is CASSDEGQGAGYGYTF.

The chain has TRBV11-2 and TRBJ2-5; the match to TRBD2 covers 14 bases. Germline lookup yields CDR1 SGHAT and CDR2 FQNNGV. V trimming: 5 bases; J trimming: 5 bases; junction bases outside the gene matches: 7. The CDR3 runs to 16 residues. The CDR3 spells CASSPQTSGGAETQYF. The CDR3, as DNA: TGTGCCAGCAGCCCTCAGACTAGCGGGGGGGCGGAGACCCAGTACTTC.

This clone was seen only a few times. This chain connects TRBV23-1 to TRBJ2-7; 7 bases line up with TRBD1. TRBV23-1 is assigned to the ORF class and has an uncertain function. The CDR3 has 18 amino acids. Unmatched junction bases numbered 13, after V lost 2 bases and J lost 0 bases. The CDR3 sequence: CASSQRDSFNISSYEQYV. Written as DNA, the CDR3 is TGCGCCAGCAGTCAAAGGGACAGTTTTAACATCAGCTCCTACGAGCAGTACGTC.

J is TRBJ2-4 and V is TRBV7-9; no clear D. The CDR3 has 13 residues. The V gene's germline CDR1 is SEHNR and CDR2 FQNEAQ (reference sequence). V shed 3 bases and J shed 8 bases, with 11 bases lying between them. The chain's CDR3 is CASSLAEVDIQYF. CDR3 coding DNA: TGTGCCAGCAGCTTGGCCGAGGTAGACATTCAGTACTTC.